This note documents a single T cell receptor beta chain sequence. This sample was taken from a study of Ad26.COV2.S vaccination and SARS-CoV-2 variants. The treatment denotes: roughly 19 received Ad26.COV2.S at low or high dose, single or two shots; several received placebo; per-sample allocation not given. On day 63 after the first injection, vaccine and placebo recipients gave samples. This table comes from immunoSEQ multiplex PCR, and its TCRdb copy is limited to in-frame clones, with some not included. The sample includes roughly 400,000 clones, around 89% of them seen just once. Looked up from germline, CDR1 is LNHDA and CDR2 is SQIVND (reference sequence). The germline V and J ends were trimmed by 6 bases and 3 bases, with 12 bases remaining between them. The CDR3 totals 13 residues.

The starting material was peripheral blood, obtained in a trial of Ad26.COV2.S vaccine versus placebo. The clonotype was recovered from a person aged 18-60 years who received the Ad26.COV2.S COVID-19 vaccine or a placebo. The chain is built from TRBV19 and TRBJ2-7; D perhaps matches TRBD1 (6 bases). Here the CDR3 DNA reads TGTGCCAGTAGCAAACAGGGAGTCTACGAGCAGTACTTC. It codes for CASSKQGVYEQYF.